These 13 T cell receptor beta chains came from one sample sequenced in a study of breast tumors, draining lymph nodes, adjacent tissues. TCRdb passed the multiplex PCR reads through MiXCR, listing each CDR3 protein once. The sample contains 150,000 to 250,000 distinct CDR3 sequences, roughly 31% of which appear only once. The lymph nodes were axillary draining lymph nodes from breast cancer patients. The specimen sequenced was axillary lymph node tissue. Receptor source: a female donor with breast cancer. Some clones in this sample may be carry-over from other donors' samples.

This clonotype appeared many times. The chain combines TRBV7-3 with TRBJ2-1, with 15 bases that match TRBD2. The CDR3 is 18 amino acids. V dropped 1 base and J dropped 8; count of bases not matched to a gene: 9. Germline loops: CDR1 SGHTA, CDR2 FQGTGA. The CDR3 loop is CASSLRGLAGGSPDEQFF. The CDR3 nucleotides are TGTGCCAGCAGCTTAAGGGGACTAGCGGGAGGTTCACCGGATGAGCAGTTCTTC.

This clonotype showed up just once. The CDR3 ends on some other residue instead of the conserved phenylalanine or tryptophan, so this is likely a read error. No DNA is shown, since the ends of the CDR3 on it are uncertain; the CDR3 is the one TCRdb lists. The chain is built from TRBV7-9 and TRBJ2-2; no DNA check was done on the table's D call, TRBD2. Germline V lookup: CDR1 SEHNR, CDR2 FQNEAQ (reference sequence). Ends included, the CDR3 has 18 residues. Here the CDR3 reads CASSFPGPGLAGTGELSS.

V is TRBV18 and J is TRBJ1-1; a weak D match, TRBD1 (5 bases). Germline V gives CDR1 KGHSH, CDR2 LQKENI. V lost 1 base, J lost 0 bases, and 9 bases lay in between. The CDR3 spans 15 residues. The CDR3 protein is CASSPQRGVNTEAFF. CDR3 nucleotides: TGTGCCAGCTCACCACAGCGGGGCGTGAACACTGAAGCTTTCTTT.

This clonotype was seen ten or more times. The V and J genes are TRBV9 and TRBJ2-3; no reliable D call. V shed 0 bases and J shed 2 bases, with 10 bases lying between them. The CDR3 extends over 15 amino acids. The germline V gene has CDR1 SGDLS and CDR2 YYNGEE. CDR3 amino acids: CASSVASTPTDTQYF. CDR3 sequence (DNA): TGTGCCAGCAGCGTAGCGTCTACTCCCACAGATACGCAGTATTTT.

This clonotype was detected ten times or more. The J gene is TRBJ2-7, the V gene TRBV9; possibly TRBD2 for D (5 bases). Germline CDR1 reads SGDLS; CDR2 reads YYNGEE. This CDR3 is 14 amino acids long. V lost 0 bases, J lost 3 bases, and 10 bases lay in between. This CDR3 is CASSVAAGNYEQYF. CDR3 bases: TGTGCCAGCAGCGTAGCGGCCGGGAACTACGAGCAGTACTTC.

As regards this clonotype: This clone may be a read error of a much larger clone one base away. DNA of the CDR3: TGCAGTGCTAGAGGGTCCGTGAGCTCCTCCGAGCAGTACTTC. This encodes CSARGSVSSSEQYF. The chain carries TRBV20-1 and TRBJ2-7, with D uncertain. Germline lookup yields CDR1 DFQATT and CDR2 SNEGSKA (reference sequence). The CDR3 runs to 14 residues.

V usage is TRBV2 and J usage is TRBJ1-2, with D uncertain. V was cut by 4 bases and J by 6 bases, with 9 bases left in between. CDR1 and CDR2 (germline): SNHLY, FYNNEI. CDR3 length equals 12 residues. CDR3: CASSGRLDGYTF. The DNA for the CDR3 is TGTGCCAGCAGTGGCAGATTGGATGGCTACACCTTC.

Many counts were recorded for this clonotype. This rearrangement joins TRBV11-2 to TRBJ1-6; D is possibly TRBD1 (6 bases). Germline CDR1 and CDR2: SGHAT and FQNNGV. CDR3 length equals 14 residues. Trimming took off 5 bases at V and 19 bases at J, with 24 bases between the two ends. CDR3 region: CASSPRPGQAPGHF. CDR3 DNA sequence: TGTGCCAGCAGCCCCCGACCGGGACAAGCCCCCGGTCACTTT. Complete variable domain (other parts from reference TRBV11-2 and TRBJ1-6): EAGVAQSPRYKIIEKRQSVAFWCNPISGHATLYWYQQILGQGPKLLIQFQNNGVVDDSQLPKDRFSAERLKGVDSTLKIQPAKLEDSAVYLCASSPRPGQAPGHFGNGTRLTVT.

This clonotype was counted at least ten times. V gene TRBV13 combines with J gene TRBJ2-7, with 8 bases lining up with TRBD2. V dropped 3 bases and J dropped 5; count of bases not matched to a gene: 6. Per germline, CDR1 PRHDT and CDR2 FYEKMQ (reference sequence). This CDR3 is 14 amino acids long. The CDR3 protein is CASSLSGSAHEQYF. Here the CDR3 DNA reads TGTGCCAGCAGCTTGAGCGGGAGTGCTCACGAGCAGTACTTC.

This clonotype was counted at least ten times. The genes are TRBV6-6 and TRBJ1-2, with D unclear. Trimming left V 2 bases short and J 5 bases short, with 9 bases between. Germline values: CDR1 MNHNY, CDR2 SVGAGI (reference sequence). This CDR3 is built from 13 residues. CDR3 sequence (DNA): TGTGCCAGCAGTTACCTGGAGCAGTATGGCTACACCTTC. Translated: CASSYLEQYGYTF.

The V call is TRBV9, the J call TRBJ1-4; D remains unclear. The germline V gene encodes CDR1 SGDLS and CDR2 YYNGEE. With 0 bases removed from V and 8 bases from J, the gap between germline ends came to 8 bases. The CDR3 covers 13 residues. The CDR3: CASSVDAGEKLFF. DNA of the CDR3: TGTGCCAGCAGCGTAGACGCGGGCGAAAAACTGTTTTTT.

This chain uses TRBV12-3 or TRBV12-4 with TRBJ1-1; D perhaps matches TRBD1 (6 bases). CDR3 length: 13 residues. With 5 bases removed from V and 8 bases from J, the gap between germline ends came to 15 bases. The CDR3 here is CASSHRGAAEAFF. CDR3 nucleotides: TGTGCCAGCAGTCACCGGGGGGCGGCGGAAGCTTTCTTT.

V and J are TRBV5-1 and TRBJ2-2, with D perhaps TRBD1 (5 bases). The germline CDR1 and CDR2 sequences are SGHRS and YFSETQ. This CDR3 comprises 17 residues. The V gene lost 4 bases and the J gene lost 1 base, with 17 bases spanning the gap. As DNA, the CDR3 is TGCGCCAGCAGCACAGGTTCTAATTCAGGGAACACCGGGGAGCTGTTTTTT. It specifies CASSTGSNSGNTGELFF.